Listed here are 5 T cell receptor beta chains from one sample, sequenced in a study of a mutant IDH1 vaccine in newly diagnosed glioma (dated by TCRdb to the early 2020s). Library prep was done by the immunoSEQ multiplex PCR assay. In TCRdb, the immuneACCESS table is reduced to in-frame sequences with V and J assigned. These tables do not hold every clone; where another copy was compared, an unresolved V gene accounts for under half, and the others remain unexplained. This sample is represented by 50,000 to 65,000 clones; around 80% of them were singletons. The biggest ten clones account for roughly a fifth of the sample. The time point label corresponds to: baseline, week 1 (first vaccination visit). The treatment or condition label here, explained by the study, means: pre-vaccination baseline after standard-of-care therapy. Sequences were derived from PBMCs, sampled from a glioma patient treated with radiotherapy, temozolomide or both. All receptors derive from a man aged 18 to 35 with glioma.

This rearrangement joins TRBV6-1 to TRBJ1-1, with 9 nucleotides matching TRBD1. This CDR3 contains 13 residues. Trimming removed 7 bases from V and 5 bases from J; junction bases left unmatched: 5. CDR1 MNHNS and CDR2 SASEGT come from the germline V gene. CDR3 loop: CASMGTGFTEAFF. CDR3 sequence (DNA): TGTGCCAGCATGGGGACAGGGTTTACTGAAGCTTTCTTT.

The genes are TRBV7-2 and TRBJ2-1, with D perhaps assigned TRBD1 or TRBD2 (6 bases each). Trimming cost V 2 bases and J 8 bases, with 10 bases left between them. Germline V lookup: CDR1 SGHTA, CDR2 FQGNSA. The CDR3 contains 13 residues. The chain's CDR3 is CASSLSRGDEQFF. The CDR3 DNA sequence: TGTGCCAGCAGCTTAAGTAGGGGGGATGAGCAGTTCTTC. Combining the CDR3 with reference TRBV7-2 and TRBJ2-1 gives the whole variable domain GAGVSQSPSNKVTEKGKDVELRCDPISGHTALYWYRQSLGQGLEFLIYFQGNSAPDKSGLPSDRFSAERTGGSVSTLTIQRTQQEDSAVYLCASSLSRGDEQFFGPGTRLTVL.

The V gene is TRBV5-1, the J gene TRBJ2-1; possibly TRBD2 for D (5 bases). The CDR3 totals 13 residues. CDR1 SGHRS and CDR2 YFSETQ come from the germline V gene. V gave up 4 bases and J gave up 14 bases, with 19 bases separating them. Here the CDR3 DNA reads TGCGCCAGCAGCCCCCAGCCCTTTGAGGGAGAGTTCTTC. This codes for CASSPQPFEGEFF.

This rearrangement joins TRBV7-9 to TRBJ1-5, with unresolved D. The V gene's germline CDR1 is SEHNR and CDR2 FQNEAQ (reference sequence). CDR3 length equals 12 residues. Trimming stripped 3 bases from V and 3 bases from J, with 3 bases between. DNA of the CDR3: TGTGCCAGCAGCTTCGTCAATCAGCCCCAGCATTTT. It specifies CASSFVNQPQHF.

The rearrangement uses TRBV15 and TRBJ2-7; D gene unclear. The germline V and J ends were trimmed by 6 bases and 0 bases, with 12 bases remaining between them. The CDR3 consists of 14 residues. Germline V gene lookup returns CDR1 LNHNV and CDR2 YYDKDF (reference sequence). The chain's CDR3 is CATRLPTSSYEQYF. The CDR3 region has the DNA TGTGCCACCAGGCTCCCTACGAGCTCCTACGAGCAGTACTTC.